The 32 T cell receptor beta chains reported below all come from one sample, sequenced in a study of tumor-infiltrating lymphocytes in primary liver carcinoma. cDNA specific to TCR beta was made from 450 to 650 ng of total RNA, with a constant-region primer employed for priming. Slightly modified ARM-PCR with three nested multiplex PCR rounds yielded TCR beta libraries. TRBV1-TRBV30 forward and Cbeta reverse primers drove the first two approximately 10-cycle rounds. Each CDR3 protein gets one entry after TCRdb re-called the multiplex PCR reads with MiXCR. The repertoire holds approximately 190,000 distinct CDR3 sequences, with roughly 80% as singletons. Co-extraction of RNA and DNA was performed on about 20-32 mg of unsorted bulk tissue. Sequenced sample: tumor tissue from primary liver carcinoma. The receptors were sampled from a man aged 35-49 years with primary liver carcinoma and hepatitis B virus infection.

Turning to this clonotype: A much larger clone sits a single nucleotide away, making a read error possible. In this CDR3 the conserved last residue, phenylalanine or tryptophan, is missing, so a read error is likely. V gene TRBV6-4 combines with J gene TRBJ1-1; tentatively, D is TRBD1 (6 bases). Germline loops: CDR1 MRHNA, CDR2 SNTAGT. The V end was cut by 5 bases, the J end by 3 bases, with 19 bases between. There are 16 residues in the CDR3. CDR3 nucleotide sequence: TGTGCCAGCAGTCCGGGGGGGGGCCGGTCGGACACTGAAGCTTTCATT. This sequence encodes CASSPGGGRSDTEAFI.

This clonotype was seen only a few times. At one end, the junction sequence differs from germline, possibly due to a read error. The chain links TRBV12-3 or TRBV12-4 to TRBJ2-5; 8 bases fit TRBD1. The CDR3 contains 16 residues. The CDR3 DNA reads TGTGCCAGCAACCATGAGGTTCCAGGGGGCGGAGAGACCCAGTATTTC. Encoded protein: CASNHEVPGGGETQYF.

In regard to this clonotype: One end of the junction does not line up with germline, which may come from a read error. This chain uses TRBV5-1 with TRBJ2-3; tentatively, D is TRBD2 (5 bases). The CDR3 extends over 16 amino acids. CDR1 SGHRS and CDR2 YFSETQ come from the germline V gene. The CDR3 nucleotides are TGCGCCAGCAGCTTAAACGGCCGTGCTAGCACAGATACGCAGAATTTT. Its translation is CASSLNGRASTDTQNF.

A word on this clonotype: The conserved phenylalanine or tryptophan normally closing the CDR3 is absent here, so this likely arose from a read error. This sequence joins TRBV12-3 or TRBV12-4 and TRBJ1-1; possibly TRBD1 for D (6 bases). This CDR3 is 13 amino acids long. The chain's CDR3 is CASSFSGATEAFI. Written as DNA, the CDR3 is TGTGCAAGCAGTTTTTCAGGGGCCACTGAAGCTTTCATT.

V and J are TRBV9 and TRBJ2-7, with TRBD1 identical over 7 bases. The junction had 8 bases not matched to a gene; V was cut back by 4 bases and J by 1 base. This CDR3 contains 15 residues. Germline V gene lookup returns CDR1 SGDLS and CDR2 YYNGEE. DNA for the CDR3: TGTGCCAGCAGCCCTAGACAGGGTTGTTCCTACGAGCAGTACTTC. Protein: CASSPRQGCSYEQYF. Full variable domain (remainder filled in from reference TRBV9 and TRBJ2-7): DSGVTQTPKHLITATGQRVTLRCSPRSGDLSVYWYQQSLDQGLQFLIQYYNGEERAKGNILERFSAQQFPDLHSELNLSSLELGDSALYFCASSPRQGCSYEQYFGPGTRLTVT.

CDR3 DNA: TGTGCCAGCAGCCACGCCGGGGGCTTCGGCTACACCTTC. The encoded protein is CASSHAGGFGYTF. The gene calls are TRBV11-2 and TRBJ1-2; perhaps TRBD1 as D (6 bases). Germline V gives CDR1 SGHAT, CDR2 FQNNGV. The CDR3 consists of 13 residues. The ends were cut back, 5 bases at V and 8 bases at J, with 15 bases in the middle.

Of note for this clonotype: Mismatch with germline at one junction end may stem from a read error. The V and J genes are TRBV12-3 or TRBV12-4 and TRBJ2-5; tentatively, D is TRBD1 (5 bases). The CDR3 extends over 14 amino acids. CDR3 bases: TGTGCAAGCAGTTTTCCAGGGAATGAGGAGACCCAGTACTTC. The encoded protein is CASSFPGNEETQYF.

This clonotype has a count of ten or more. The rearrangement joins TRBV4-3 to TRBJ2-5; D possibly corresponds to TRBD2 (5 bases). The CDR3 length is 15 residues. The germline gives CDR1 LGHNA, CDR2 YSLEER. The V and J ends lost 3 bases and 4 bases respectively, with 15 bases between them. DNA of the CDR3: TGCGCCAGCAGCCAGGATGCGGGTCCTCGAGAGACCCAGTACTTC. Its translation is CASSQDAGPRETQYF.

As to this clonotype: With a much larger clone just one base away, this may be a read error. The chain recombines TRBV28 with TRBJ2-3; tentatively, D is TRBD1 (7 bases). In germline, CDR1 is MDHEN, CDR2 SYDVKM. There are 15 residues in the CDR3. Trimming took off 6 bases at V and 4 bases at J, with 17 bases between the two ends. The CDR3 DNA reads TGTGCCAGCAGCAGGGGGGATTCGGCGGCAGATACGCAGTATTTT. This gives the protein CASSRGDSAADTQYF.

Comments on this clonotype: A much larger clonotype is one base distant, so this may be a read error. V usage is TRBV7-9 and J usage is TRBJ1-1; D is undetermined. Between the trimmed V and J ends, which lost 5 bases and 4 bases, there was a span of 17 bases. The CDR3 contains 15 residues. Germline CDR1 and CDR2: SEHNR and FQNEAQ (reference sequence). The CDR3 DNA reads TGTGCCAGCAGCCTATCCCGGACCGAGAGCACTGAAGCTTTCTTT. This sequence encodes CASSLSRTESTEAFF.

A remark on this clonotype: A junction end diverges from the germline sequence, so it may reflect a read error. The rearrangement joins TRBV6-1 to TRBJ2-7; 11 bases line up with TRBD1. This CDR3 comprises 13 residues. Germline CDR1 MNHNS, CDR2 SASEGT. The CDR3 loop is CVSSGQGADEQYF. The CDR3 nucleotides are TGTGTCAGCAGTGGACAGGGGGCGGACGAGCAGTACTTC.

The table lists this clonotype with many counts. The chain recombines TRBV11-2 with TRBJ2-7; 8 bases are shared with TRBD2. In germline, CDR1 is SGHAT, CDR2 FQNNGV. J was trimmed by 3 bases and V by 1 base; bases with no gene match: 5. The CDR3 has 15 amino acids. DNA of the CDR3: TGTGCCAGCAGCTTAGTTAGCGGGGTTGACTACGAGCAGTACTTC. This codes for CASSLVSGVDYEQYF.

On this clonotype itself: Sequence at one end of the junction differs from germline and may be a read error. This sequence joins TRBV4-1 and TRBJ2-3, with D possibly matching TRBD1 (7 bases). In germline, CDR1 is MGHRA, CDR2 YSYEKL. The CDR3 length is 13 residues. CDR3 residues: CASSQEHQGGPHF. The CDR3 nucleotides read TGCGCCAGTAGCCAAGAACACCAGGGGGGACCCCACTTT.

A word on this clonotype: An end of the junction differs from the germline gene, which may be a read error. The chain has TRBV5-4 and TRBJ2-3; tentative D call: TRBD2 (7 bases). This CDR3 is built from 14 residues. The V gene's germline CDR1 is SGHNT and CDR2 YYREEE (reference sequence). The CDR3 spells CASSLTGGLNTQNF. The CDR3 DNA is TGTGCCAGCAGCTTAACGGGGGGCTTAAATACGCAGAATTTT.

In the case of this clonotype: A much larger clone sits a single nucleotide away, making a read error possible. The DNA of the CDR3 is TGTGCCAGCATGACAGGGCAAGCAGGAGGGCAGTTCTTC. It translates to CASMTGQAGGQFF. The chain is built from TRBV2 and TRBJ2-1; TRBD1 matches at 7 bases. Trimming cost V 7 bases and J 12 bases; bases outside gene matches: 12. There are 13 residues in the CDR3. Per germline, CDR1 SNHLY and CDR2 FYNNEI.

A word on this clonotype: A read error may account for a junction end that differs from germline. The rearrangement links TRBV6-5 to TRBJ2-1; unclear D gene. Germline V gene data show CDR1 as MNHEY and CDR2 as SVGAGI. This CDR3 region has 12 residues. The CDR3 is CTRSPQRNEQFF. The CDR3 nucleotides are TGTACCAGGAGTCCCCAAAGGAATGAGCAGTTCTTC.

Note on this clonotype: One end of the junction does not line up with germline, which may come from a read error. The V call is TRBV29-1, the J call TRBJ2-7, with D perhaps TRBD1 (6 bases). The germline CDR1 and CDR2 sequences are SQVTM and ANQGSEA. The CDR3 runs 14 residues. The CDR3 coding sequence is TGCAGCGTTGTAAAGACAGGAATGCTCTACGAGCTGTACTTC. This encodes CSVVKTGMLYELYF.

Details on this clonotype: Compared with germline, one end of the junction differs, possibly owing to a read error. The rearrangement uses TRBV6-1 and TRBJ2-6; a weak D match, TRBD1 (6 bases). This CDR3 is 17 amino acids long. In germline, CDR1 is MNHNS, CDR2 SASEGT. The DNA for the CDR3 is TGTGCCAGCAGTGCCCGGGACACAATCTCTCGGGCCAACATCCTGACTTTC. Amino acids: CASSARDTISRANILTF.

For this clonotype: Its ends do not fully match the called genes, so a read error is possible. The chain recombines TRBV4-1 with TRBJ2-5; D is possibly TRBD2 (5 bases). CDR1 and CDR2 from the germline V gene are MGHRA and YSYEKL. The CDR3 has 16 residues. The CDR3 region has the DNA TGCGCCAGCAGCCAAGATTGGGGAGTTCACCAAGAGACCCTGTACTTT. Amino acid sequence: CASSQDWGVHQETLYF.

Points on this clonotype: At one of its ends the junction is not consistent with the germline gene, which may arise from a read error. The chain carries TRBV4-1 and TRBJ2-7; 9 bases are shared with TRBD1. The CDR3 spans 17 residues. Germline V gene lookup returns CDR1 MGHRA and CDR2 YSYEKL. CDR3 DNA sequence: TGCGCCAGCAACCAAGATCCCGGGACAGGGTTTGGATACGAGCAGTCCTTC. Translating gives CASNQDPGTGFGYEQSF.

In DNA, the CDR3 is TGTGCCAGGAAACCGGGAGGCCCCACCTCCATCTACGAGCAGTACTTC. The encoded protein is CARKPGGPTSIYEQYF. The V call is TRBV6-2 or TRBV6-3, the J call TRBJ2-7; 7 nucleotides agree with TRBD2. Germline V gene lookup returns CDR1 MNHEY and CDR2 SVGEGT. The CDR3 runs 16 residues. J was trimmed by 3 bases and V by 9 bases; bases with no gene match: 17.

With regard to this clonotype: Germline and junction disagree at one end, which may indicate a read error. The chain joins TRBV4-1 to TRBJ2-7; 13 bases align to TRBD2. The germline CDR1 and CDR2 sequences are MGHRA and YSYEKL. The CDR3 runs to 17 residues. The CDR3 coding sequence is TGTGCCAGCAGCCAAGAAAGGACTAGCGGGAGTACCTACGAGCAGTACTTC. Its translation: CASSQERTSGSTYEQYF.

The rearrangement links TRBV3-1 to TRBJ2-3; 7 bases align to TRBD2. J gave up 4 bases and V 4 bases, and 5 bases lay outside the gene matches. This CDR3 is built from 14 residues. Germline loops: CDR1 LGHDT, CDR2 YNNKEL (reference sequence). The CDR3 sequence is CASSPLGGADTQYF. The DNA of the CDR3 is TGTGCCAGCAGCCCCCTGGGGGGGGCAGATACGCAGTATTTT.

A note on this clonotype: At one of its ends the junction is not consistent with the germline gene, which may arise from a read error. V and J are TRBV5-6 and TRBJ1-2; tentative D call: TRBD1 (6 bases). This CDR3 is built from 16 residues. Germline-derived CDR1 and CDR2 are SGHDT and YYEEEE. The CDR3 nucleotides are TGTGCCAGCAGCTCCCGCGACAGGAACGTCAACAATGGCTACACCTTT. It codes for CASSSRDRNVNNGYTF.

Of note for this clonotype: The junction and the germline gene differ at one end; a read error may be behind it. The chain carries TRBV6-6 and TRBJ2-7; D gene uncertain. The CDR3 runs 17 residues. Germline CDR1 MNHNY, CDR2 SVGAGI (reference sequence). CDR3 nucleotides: TGTGCTAGCAGTTCCTCGCCGAACCAGAGGCCTAGGGACGAGCAGTACTTC. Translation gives CASSSSPNQRPRDEQYF.

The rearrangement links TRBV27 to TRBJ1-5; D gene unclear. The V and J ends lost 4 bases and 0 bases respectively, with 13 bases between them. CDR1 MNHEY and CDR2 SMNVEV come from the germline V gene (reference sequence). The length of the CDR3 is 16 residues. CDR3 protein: CASSSIHEISNQPQHF. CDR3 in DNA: TGTGCCAGCAGTTCGATACACGAAATTAGCAATCAGCCCCAGCATTTT.

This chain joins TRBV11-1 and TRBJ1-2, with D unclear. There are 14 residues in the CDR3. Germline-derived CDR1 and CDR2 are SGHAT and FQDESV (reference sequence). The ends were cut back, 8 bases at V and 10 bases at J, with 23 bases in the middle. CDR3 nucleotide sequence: TGTGCCAGCTGTTTAGCGCGCCAAGGCGGAGACTACACCTTC. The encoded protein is CASCLARQGGDYTF.

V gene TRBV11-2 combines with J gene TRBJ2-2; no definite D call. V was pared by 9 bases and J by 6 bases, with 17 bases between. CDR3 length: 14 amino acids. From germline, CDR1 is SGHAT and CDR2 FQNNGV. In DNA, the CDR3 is TGTGCCAGGAGCACAGATTCGGACGCCGGGGAGCTGTTTTTT. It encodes CARSTDSDAGELFF.

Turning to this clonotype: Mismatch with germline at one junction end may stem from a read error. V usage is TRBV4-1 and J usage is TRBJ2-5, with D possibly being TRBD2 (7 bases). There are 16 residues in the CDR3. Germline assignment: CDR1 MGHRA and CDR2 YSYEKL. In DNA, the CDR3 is TGCACCAGCAGCCTTGAGGGGGGGCTGCGTCAAGAGACCCAATACTTC. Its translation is CTSSLEGGLRQETQYF.

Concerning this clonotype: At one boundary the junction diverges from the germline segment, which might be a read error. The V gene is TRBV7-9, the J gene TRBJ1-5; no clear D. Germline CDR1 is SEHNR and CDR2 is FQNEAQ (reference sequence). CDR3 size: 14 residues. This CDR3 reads CASSLSASNQPQRF. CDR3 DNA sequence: TGTGCCAGCAGCCTTTCAGCTAGCAATCAGCCCCAGCGTTTT.

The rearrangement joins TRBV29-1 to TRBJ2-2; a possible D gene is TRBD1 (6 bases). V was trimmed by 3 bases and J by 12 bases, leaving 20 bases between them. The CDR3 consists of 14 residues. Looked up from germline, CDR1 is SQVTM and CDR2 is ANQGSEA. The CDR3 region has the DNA TGCAGCGTTGACACAGGGACGAACACCAGGAAGCTGTTTTTT. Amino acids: CSVDTGTNTRKLFF.

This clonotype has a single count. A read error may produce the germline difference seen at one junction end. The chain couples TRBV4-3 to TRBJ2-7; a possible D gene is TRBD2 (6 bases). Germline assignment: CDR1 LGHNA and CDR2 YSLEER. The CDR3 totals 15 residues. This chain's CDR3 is CASNQEREGGYEQYF. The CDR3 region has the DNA TGCGCCAGCAACCAAGAGCGAGAGGGAGGCTACGAGCAGTACTTC.